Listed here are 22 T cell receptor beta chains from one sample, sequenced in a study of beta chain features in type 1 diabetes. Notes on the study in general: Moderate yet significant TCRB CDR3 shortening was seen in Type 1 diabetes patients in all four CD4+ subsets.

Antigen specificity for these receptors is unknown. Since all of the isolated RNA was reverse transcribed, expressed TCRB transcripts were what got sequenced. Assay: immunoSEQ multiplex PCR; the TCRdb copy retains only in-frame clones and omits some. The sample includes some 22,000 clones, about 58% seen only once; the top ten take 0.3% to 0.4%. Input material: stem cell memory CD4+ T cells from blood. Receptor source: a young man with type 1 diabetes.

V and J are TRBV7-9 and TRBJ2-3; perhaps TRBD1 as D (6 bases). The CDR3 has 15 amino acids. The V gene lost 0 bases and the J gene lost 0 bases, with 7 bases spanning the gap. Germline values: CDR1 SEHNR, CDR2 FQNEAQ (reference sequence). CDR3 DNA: TGTGCCAGCAGCTTAGCGGGGGCTAGCACAGATACGCAGTATTTT. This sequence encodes CASSLAGASTDTQYF.

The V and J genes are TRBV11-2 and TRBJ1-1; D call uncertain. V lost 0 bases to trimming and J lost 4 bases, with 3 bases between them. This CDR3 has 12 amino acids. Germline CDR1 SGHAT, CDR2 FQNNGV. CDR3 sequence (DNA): TGTGCCAGCAGCTTAGACGGCACTGAAGCTTTCTTT. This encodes CASSLDGTEAFF.

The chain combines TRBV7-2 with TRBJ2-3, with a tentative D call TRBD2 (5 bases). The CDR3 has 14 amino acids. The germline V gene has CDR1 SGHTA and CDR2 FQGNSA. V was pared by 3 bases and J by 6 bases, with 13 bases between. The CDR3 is CASSFAPGVDTQYF. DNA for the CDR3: TGTGCCAGCAGCTTCGCCCCCGGGGTGGATACGCAGTATTTT.

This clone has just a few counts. The CDR3 region is CASSHSPRLAGGRANTGELFF. DNA of the CDR3: TGCGCCAGCAGCCATAGCCCAAGACTAGCGGGAGGCCGTGCGAACACCGGGGAGCTGTTTTTT. This chain joins TRBV4-1 and TRBJ2-2; 13 bases match TRBD2. Trimming at V came to 3 bases and at J to 0 bases, leaving 13 bases not matched to a gene. This CDR3 is built from 21 residues. CDR1 is MGHRA, CDR2 YSYEKL, per germline.

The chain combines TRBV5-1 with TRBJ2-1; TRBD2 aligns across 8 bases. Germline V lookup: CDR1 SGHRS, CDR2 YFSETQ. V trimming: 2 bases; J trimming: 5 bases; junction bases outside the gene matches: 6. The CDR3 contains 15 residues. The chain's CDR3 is CASSFFAGGNNEQFF. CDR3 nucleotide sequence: TGCGCCAGCAGCTTTTTTGCGGGGGGAAACAATGAGCAGTTCTTC.

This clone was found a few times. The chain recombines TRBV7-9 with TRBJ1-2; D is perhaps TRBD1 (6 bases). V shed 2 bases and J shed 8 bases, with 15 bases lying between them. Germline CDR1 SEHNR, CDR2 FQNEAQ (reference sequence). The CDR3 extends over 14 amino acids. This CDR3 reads CASSLSTGTEGYTF. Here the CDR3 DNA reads TGTGCCAGCAGCTTAAGCACAGGGACGGAGGGCTACACCTTC.

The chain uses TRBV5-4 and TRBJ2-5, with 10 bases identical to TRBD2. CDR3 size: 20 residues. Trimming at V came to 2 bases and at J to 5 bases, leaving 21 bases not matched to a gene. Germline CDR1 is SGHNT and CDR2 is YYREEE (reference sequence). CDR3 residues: CASSLGEAGGSRLGRETQYF. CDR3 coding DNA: TGTGCCAGCAGCTTAGGAGAAGCGGGAGGGTCGAGATTAGGACGGGAGACCCAGTACTTC.

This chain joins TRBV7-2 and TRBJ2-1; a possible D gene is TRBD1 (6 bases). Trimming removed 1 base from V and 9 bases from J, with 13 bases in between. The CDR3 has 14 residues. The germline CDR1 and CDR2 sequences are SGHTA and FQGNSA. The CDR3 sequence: CASSLEGEWREQFF. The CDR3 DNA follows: TGTGCCAGCAGCTTAGAGGGGGAATGGCGTGAGCAGTTCTTC.

This CDR3 reads CASSDGLAGSETQYF. The CDR3 DNA follows: TGTGCCAGCAGCGACGGGCTAGCGGGGTCTGAGACCCAGTACTTC. This chain connects TRBV9 to TRBJ2-5, with TRBD2 matching over 9 bases. V dropped 3 bases and J dropped 5; count of bases not matched to a gene: 8. Germline values: CDR1 SGDLS, CDR2 YYNGEE. The CDR3 covers 15 residues.

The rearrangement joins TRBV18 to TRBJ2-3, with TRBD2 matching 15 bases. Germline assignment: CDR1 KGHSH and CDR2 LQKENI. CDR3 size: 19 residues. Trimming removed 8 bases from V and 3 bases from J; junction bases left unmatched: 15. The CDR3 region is CASRATPGLAGGRTDTQYF. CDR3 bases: TGTGCCAGCAGAGCGACTCCGGGACTAGCGGGAGGACGAACAGATACGCAGTATTTT.

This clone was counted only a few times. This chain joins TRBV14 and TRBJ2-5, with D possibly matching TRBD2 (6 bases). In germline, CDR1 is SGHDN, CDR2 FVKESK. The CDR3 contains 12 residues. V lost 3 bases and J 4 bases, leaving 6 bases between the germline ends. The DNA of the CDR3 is TGTGCCAGCAGCCACGGGAGAGAGACCCAGTACTTC. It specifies CASSHGRETQYF.

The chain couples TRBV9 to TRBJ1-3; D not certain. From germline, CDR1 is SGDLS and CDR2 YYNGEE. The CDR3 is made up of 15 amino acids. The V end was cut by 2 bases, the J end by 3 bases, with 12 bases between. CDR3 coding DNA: TGTGCCAGCAGCGTCGGAGAGGTGGTTGGAAACACCATATATTTT. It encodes CASSVGEVVGNTIYF. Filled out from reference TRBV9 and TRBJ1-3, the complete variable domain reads DSGVTQTPKHLITATGQRVTLRCSPRSGDLSVYWYQQSLDQGLQFLIQYYNGEERAKGNILERFSAQQFPDLHSELNLSSLELGDSALYFCASSVGEVVGNTIYFGEGSWLTVV.

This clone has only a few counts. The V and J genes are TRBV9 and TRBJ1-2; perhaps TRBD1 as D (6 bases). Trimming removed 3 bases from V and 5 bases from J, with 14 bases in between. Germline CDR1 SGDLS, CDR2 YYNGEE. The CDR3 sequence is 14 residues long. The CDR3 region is CASSAGVGGYGYTF. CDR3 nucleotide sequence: TGTGCCAGCAGCGCAGGGGTTGGTGGATATGGCTACACCTTC.

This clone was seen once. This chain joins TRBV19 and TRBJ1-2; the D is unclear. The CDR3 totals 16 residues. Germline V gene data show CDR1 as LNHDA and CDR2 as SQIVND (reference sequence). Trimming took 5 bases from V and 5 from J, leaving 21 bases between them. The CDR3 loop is CASSPSNLRGFYGYTF. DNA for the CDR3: TGTGCCAGTAGTCCTTCCAACTTGCGGGGTTTTTATGGCTACACCTTC. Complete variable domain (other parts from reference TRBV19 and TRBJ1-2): DGGITQSPKYLFRKEGQNVTLSCEQNLNHDAMYWYRQDPGQGLRLIYYSQIVNDFQKGDIAEGYSVSREKKESFPLTVTSAQKNPTAFYLCASSPSNLRGFYGYTFGSGTRLTVV.

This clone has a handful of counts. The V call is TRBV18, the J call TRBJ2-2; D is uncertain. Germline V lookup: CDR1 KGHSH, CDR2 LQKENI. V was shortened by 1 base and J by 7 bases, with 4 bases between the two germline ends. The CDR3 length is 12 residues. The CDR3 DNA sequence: TGTGCCAGCTCACCACGTATCGGGGAGCTGTTTTTT. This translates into CASSPRIGELFF.

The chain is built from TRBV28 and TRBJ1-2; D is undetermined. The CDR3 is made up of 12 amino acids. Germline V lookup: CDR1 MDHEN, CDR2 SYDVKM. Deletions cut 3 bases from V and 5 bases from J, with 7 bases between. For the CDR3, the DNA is TGTGCCAGCAGTTTGGGCTTTTATGGCTACACCTTC. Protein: CASSLGFYGYTF.

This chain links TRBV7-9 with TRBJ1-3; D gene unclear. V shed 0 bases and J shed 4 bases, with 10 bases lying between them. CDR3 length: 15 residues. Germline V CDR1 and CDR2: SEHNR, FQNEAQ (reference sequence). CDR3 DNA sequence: TGTGCCAGCAGCTTAGCAGGCTGGGCAGGAAACACCATATATTTT. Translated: CASSLAGWAGNTIYF.

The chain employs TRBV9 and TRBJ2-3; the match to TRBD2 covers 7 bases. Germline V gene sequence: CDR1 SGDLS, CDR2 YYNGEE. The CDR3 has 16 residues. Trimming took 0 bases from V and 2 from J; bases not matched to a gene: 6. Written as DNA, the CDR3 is TGTGCCAGCAGCGTAGCTTTCGGGGGGACCACAGATACGCAGTATTTT. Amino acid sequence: CASSVAFGGTTDTQYF.

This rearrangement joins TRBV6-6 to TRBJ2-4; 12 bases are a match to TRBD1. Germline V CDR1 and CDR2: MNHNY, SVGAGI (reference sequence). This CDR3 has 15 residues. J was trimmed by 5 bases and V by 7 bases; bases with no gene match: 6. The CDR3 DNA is TGTGCCAGCAAGGCGGGACAGGGGGCCCAAAACATTCAGTACTTC. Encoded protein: CASKAGQGAQNIQYF.

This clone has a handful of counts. CDR3 nucleotides: TGTGCCACCAGCAGAGGGACAGACCTAGATACGCAGTATTTT. It encodes CATSRGTDLDTQYF. The J gene is TRBJ2-3, the V gene TRBV15; perhaps TRBD1 as D (6 bases). This CDR3 has 14 amino acids. The V end lost 1 base, the J end lost 5 bases, and 10 bases lay between the germline ends. Germline assignment: CDR1 LNHNV and CDR2 YYDKDF (reference sequence).

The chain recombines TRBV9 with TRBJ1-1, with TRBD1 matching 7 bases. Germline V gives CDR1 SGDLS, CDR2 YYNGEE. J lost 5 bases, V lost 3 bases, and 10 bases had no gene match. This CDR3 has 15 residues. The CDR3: CASSGQGGVATEAFF. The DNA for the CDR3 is TGTGCCAGCAGCGGACAGGGAGGAGTGGCAACTGAAGCTTTCTTT.

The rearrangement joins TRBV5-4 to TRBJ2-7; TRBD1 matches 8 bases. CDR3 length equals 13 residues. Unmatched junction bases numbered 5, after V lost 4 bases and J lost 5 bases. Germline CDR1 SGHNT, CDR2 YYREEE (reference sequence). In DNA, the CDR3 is TGTGCCAGCAGCCGATGGACAGGGAACGAGCAGTACTTC. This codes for CASSRWTGNEQYF.